Listed here are 20 T cell receptor beta chains from one sample, sequenced in a study of beta chain features in type 1 diabetes. Findings of the study overall: TCRB CDR3s were moderately but significantly shorter in Type 1 diabetes patients in all four CD4+ subsets.

Sequencing targeted expressed TCRB transcripts, as all isolated RNA had been reverse transcribed. Produced via immunoSEQ multiplex PCR; TCRdb's table is partial and in-frame only. The sample yields more than 250,000 clones, around 21% seen once. Their cognate antigens are unknown. The source material was naive CD4+ T cells from blood. These receptors were collected from a woman between 35 and 50 years old with type 1 diabetes.

V and J are TRBV5-6 and TRBJ2-7, with 9 positions matching TRBD2. V gave up 6 bases and J gave up 4 bases; unmatched junction bases: 11. The germline gives CDR1 SGHDT, CDR2 YYEEEE. The CDR3 covers 15 residues. This chain's CDR3 is CASMIINSGRYEQYF. The CDR3, as DNA: TGTGCCAGCATGATTATCAATAGCGGGAGATACGAGCAGTACTTC. The complete variable domain, with remaining parts taken from reference TRBV5-6 and TRBJ2-7, reads DAGVTQSPTHLIKTRGQQVTLRCSPKSGHDTVSWYQQALGQGPQFIFQYYEEEERQRGNFPDRFSGHQFPNYSSELNVNALLLGDSALYLCASMIINSGRYEQYFGPGTRLTVT.

This sequence joins TRBV4-1 and TRBJ1-5; TRBD1 might be the D (5 bases). Germline V gives CDR1 MGHRA, CDR2 YSYEKL. V lost 0 bases to trimming and J lost 7 bases, with 16 bases between them. The CDR3 sequence is 16 residues long. The CDR3 region is CASSQDWGLTIQPQHF. In DNA, the CDR3 is TGCGCCAGCAGCCAAGATTGGGGACTGACTATCCAGCCCCAGCATTTT.

The J gene is TRBJ2-7, the V gene TRBV11-2, with TRBD2 matching over 11 bases. Germline V gives CDR1 SGHAT, CDR2 FQNNGV. After removal of 5 bases from V and 1 base from J, the junction contained 4 bases not matched to a gene. This CDR3 is 15 amino acids long. CDR3 in DNA: TGTGCCAGCAGCACGGGACTAGCGGTTTCCTACGAGCAGTACTTC. It translates to CASSTGLAVSYEQYF.

This chain joins TRBV15 and TRBJ2-1, with D hard to call. V was cut by 4 bases and J by 6 bases, with 10 bases left in between. The CDR3 has 13 residues. The germline V gene encodes CDR1 LNHNV and CDR2 YYDKDF (reference sequence). Here the CDR3 DNA reads TGTGCCACCAGCACGGCGGAGTTCAATGAGCAGTTCTTC. This translates into CATSTAEFNEQFF.

This clone was seen a handful of times. V gene TRBV7-2 combines with J gene TRBJ1-1, with D possibly TRBD1 on 5 matching bases. The CDR3 totals 12 residues. The V gene lost 5 bases and the J gene lost 4 bases, with 8 bases spanning the gap. Germline values: CDR1 SGHTA, CDR2 FQGNSA. The CDR3 region is CASSRQSTEAFF. The CDR3 region has the DNA TGTGCCAGCAGCCGACAGAGCACTGAAGCTTTCTTT.

A few counts support this clone. The chain employs TRBV7-2 and TRBJ2-3, with no clear D. V lost 2 bases and J 1 base, leaving 7 bases between the germline ends. The germline gives CDR1 SGHTA, CDR2 FQGNSA. The CDR3 has 14 residues. CDR3 sequence reads: CASSLTTGTDTQYF. DNA for the CDR3: TGTGCCAGCAGCTTAACTACCGGCACAGATACGCAGTATTTT. Looking up the rest from reference TRBV7-2 and TRBJ2-3 gives the full variable domain: GAGVSQSPSNKVTEKGKDVELRCDPISGHTALYWYRQSLGQGLEFLIYFQGNSAPDKSGLPSDRFSAERTGGSVSTLTIQRTQQEDSAVYLCASSLTTGTDTQYFGPGTRLTVL.

In nucleotides, the CDR3 is TGCGCCAGCAGCATGGCCCCCGGGACTAGCGGGGGGAGCTCCTACAATGAGCAGTTCTTC. Its translation is CASSMAPGTSGGSSYNEQFF. This chain connects TRBV4-3 to TRBJ2-1; 15 nucleotides match TRBD2. With V trimmed by 5 bases and J by 0 bases, 11 bases remained unmatched. Germline CDR1 reads LGHNA; CDR2 reads YSLEER. The CDR3 is made up of 20 amino acids.

The sample holds a few counts of this clone. The V and J genes are TRBV4-1 and TRBJ1-5; D may be TRBD1 (5 bases). Germline values: CDR1 MGHRA, CDR2 YSYEKL. The CDR3 consists of 16 residues. Trimming took 0 bases from V and 0 from J, leaving 9 bases between them. CDR3: CASSQEGGDSNQPQHF. The CDR3 nucleotides read TGCGCCAGCAGCCAAGAGGGAGGGGATAGCAATCAGCCCCAGCATTTT.

V is TRBV5-4 and J is TRBJ2-2, with TRBD2 matching 14 bases. CDR1 and CDR2 from the germline V gene are SGHNT and YYREEE (reference sequence). CDR3 length: 16 residues. V shed 3 bases, J shed 7 bases, and the junction held 5 bases outside the gene matches. The CDR3 is CASSWGGLAGVGELFF. CDR3 coding DNA: TGTGCCAGCAGCTGGGGGGGACTAGCGGGAGTCGGGGAGCTGTTTTTT.

The chain carries TRBV6-7 and TRBJ2-3; D possibly corresponds to TRBD1 (5 bases). TRBV6-7 is assigned to the ORF class and has an uncertain function. V lost 5 bases to trimming and J lost 5 bases, with 23 bases between them. This CDR3 contains 17 residues. For the CDR3, the DNA is TGTGCCAGCAGTATCCGGCGTAGGGGCGGTGTACGAGATACGCAGTATTTT. This sequence encodes CASSIRRRGGVRDTQYF.

The sample holds a few counts of this clone. This rearrangement joins TRBV5-4 to TRBJ1-1; the D is unclear. Germline values: CDR1 SGHNT, CDR2 YYREEE (reference sequence). V was pared by 6 bases and J by 7 bases, with 13 bases between. The CDR3 has 12 residues. DNA for the CDR3: TGTGCCAGCACGATCGACGGGTTTGAAGCTTTCTTT. It encodes CASTIDGFEAFF.

The chain links TRBV7-2 to TRBJ2-4, with TRBD2 matching 7 bases. The V gene's germline CDR1 is SGHTA and CDR2 FQGNSA. Germline trimming cut 5 bases from V and 8 bases from J; bases unmatched to any gene: 12. The CDR3 loop spans 15 amino acids. DNA for the CDR3: TGTGCCAGCAGCCGGGGGGTCAGAGGGATTGACATTCAGTACTTC. Its protein product is CASSRGVRGIDIQYF.

Here the CDR3 DNA reads TGTGCCAGCAGCCCCTCCGACAGTTCCAATCAGCCCCAGCATTTT. Residues: CASSPSDSSNQPQHF. The chain couples TRBV9 to TRBJ1-5, with a possible D match to TRBD1 (5 bases). Between the trimmed V and J ends, which lost 4 bases and 3 bases, there was a span of 14 bases. The length of the CDR3 is 15 residues. Per the germline V gene, CDR1 is SGDLS and CDR2 is YYNGEE.

This clone occurred a few times. The chain recombines TRBV7-9 with TRBJ2-1; TRBD2 aligns across 9 bases. This CDR3 is 17 amino acids long. J lost 0 bases, V lost 3 bases, and 6 bases had no gene match. Germline V gene data show CDR1 as SEHNR and CDR2 as FQNEAQ (reference sequence). The CDR3 loop is CASSFRLAASSYNEQFF. The CDR3 region has the DNA TGTGCCAGCAGCTTCAGACTAGCGGCCAGCTCCTACAATGAGCAGTTCTTC.

The CDR3 is CASSSRTGLVEAFF. CDR3 in DNA: TGTGCCAGCAGCTCTCGGACAGGGCTTGTTGAAGCTTTCTTT. The V gene is TRBV7-2, the J gene TRBJ1-1; the match to TRBD1 covers 8 bases. The germline gives CDR1 SGHTA, CDR2 FQGNSA. The trim removed 4 bases at V and 7 bases at J, leaving 8 bases unmatched. This CDR3 has 14 residues. The full variable domain, its missing parts supplied by reference TRBV7-2 and TRBJ1-1, is GAGVSQSPSNKVTEKGKDVELRCDPISGHTALYWYRQSLGQGLEFLIYFQGNSAPDKSGLPSDRFSAERTGGSVSTLTIQRTQQEDSAVYLCASSSRTGLVEAFFGQGTRLTVV.

A few counts support this clone. The chain couples TRBV18 to TRBJ1-2; a possible D gene is TRBD1 (5 bases). The CDR3 totals 14 residues. With 3 bases removed from V and 6 bases from J, the gap between germline ends came to 14 bases. In germline, CDR1 is KGHSH, CDR2 LQKENI. The CDR3 reads CASSPETRDDGYTF. Written as DNA, the CDR3 is TGTGCCAGCTCACCGGAGACCAGGGATGATGGCTACACCTTC.

This chain joins TRBV10-3 and TRBJ2-2; possible D gene TRBD2, 5 bases. The CDR3 consists of 12 residues. Trimming took off 3 bases at V and 9 bases at J, with 8 bases between the two ends. Germline values: CDR1 ENHRY, CDR2 SYGVKD. As DNA, the CDR3 is TGTGCCATCAGTGAAGGGAGATGGGAGCTGTTTTTT. Translated, it gives CAISEGRWELFF.

V usage is TRBV9 and J usage is TRBJ2-3; a possible D gene is TRBD2 (5 bases). V lost 2 bases to trimming and J lost 0 bases, with 16 bases between them. The germline gives CDR1 SGDLS, CDR2 YYNGEE. This CDR3 region has 17 residues. The CDR3 nucleotides read TGTGCCAGCAGCGTGGAATCCGGGGAACTGAGCACAGATACGCAGTATTTT. This codes for CASSVESGELSTDTQYF.

The rearrangement uses TRBV5-6 and TRBJ2-7; the match to TRBD2 covers 9 bases. Trimming removed 4 bases from V and 5 bases from J; junction bases left unmatched: 7. The CDR3 covers 14 residues. Germline-derived CDR1 and CDR2 are SGHDT and YYEEEE. The CDR3 reads CASSLTSGGNEQYF. The CDR3, as DNA: TGTGCCAGCAGCCTGACTAGCGGAGGGAACGAGCAGTACTTC. Looking up the rest from reference TRBV5-6 and TRBJ2-7 gives the full variable domain: DAGVTQSPTHLIKTRGQQVTLRCSPKSGHDTVSWYQQALGQGPQFIFQYYEEEERQRGNFPDRFSGHQFPNYSSELNVNALLLGDSALYLCASSLTSGGNEQYFGPGTRLTVT.

There are a few counts of this clone. The chain couples TRBV6-5 to TRBJ1-2; D is possibly TRBD1 (5 bases). The CDR3 has 12 residues. The germline gives CDR1 MNHEY, CDR2 SVGAGI. CDR3 sequence reads: CVAQGPNYGYTF. CDR3 DNA sequence: TGTGTCGCCCAGGGTCCTAACTATGGCTACACCTTC.